This TCR beta chain was identified in a study of T cell responses to AZD1222 COVID-19 vaccine. Study-wide background: Second-dose intervals of approximately 4 or approximately 12 weeks were pooled. Study-wide points: Mostly white British, mostly female donors; authors suggested clonal diversity may be underestimated. The breadth and depth of Spike-specific TCRs increased once two AZD1222 doses had been given. Every sample of the repertoires postdated the peak T cell response.

The V gene lost 2 bases and the J gene lost 0 bases, with 11 bases spanning the gap. The CDR3 sequence is 16 residues long. Germline V gene data show CDR1 as MNHNS and CDR2 as SASEGT. As concerns this clone: Its specificity is unknown.

Produced via immunoSEQ multiplex PCR; TCRdb's table is partial and in-frame only. The sample holds over 110,000 clones, more than 85% seen once. The source of this sequence is an adult in good health. The chain couples TRBV6-1 to TRBJ2-1; a possible D gene is TRBD2 (5 bases). Sequencing used peripheral blood, obtained on day 0 of AZD1222 vaccination. CDR3 coding DNA: TGTGCCAGCAGTGAAAGGTGGGAGAGCTCCTACAATGAGCAGTTCTTC. Its translation is CASSERWESSYNEQFF.